A selection of T cell receptor beta chains follows, all from one sample in a study of blood T cell repertoires in COVID-19. Sequenced by immunoSEQ multiplex PCR; TCRdb stores in-frame clones only, minus some. Of about 200,000 clones listed, roughly 84% were seen once; the top ten hold 4.9%. The sample comprised peripheral blood. The receptor source for this set is a woman older than 75 with acute or convalescent COVID-19. CDR3s leave out the opening cysteine and the closing phenylalanine or tryptophan.

>TRBV4-2|16
ASSLSLGGIATNEKLF
>TRBV19|14
ASTLRTGGRNQPQH
>TRBV7-7|14
ASSSPRTGRNEKLF
>TRBV11-1|10
ASRGQGAAAF
>TRBV9|13
ASSVEEGVVYGYT
>TRBV3-1/TRBV3-2|15
ASSQWGLAGVQETQY
>TRBV27|13
ASSSTSGIYNEQF
>TRBV4-3|13
ASSQGTGLSQPQH
>TRBV6-2/TRBV6-3|17
ASSYPEGLAGGRSYEQY
>TRBV27|15
ASSLESNRGRNYGYT
>TRBV7-2|13
ASSSSERPTYEQY
>TRBV7-2|12
ASSLGQGRKTQY
>TRBV7-2|14
ASSSGQGGTNEKLF
>TRBV19|14
ASSMPRTGPSPEQY
>TRBV7-2|14
ASSPGTGGRDQPQH
>TRBV27|17
ASSLFPPGQGFFGTEAF
>TRBV30|11
AWAGQTEQPQH
>TRBV7-2|11
ASSPQASTEAF
>TRBV10-2|12
ASAGGTPGDTQY
>TRBV6-6|14
ASSRLSGRASDTQY
>TRBV30|9
AWRGLYGYT
>TRBV6-6|9
AGRTNNEQF
>TRBV5-1|12
ACRRDSGNSPLH
>TRBV28|11
ASSTRTGNIQY